Following are 21 T cell receptor beta chains from one sample sequenced in a study of blood T cell repertoires in COVID-19. Produced via immunoSEQ multiplex PCR; TCRdb's table is partial and in-frame only. The table records around 120,000 clones, roughly 70% of them present only once. Specimen: peripheral blood. All receptors come from a human donor with acute or convalescent COVID-19. The donor label of this sample is uncertain.

This chain joins TRBV4-1 and TRBJ2-1, with 12 bases that match TRBD2. The CDR3 spans 16 residues. Trimming removed 1 base from V and 9 bases from J; junction bases left unmatched: 7. Germline V CDR1 and CDR2: MGHRA, YSYEKL. This CDR3 is CASSQASGGGTGEQFF. The CDR3 DNA sequence: TGCGCCAGCAGCCAAGCTAGCGGGGGGGGTACAGGTGAGCAGTTCTTC.

This chain links TRBV7-8 with TRBJ1-1; perhaps TRBD1 as D (6 bases). CDR1 and CDR2 (germline): SGHVS, FQNEAQ. This CDR3 spans 16 amino acids. Between the trimmed V and J ends, which lost 5 bases and 1 base, there was a span of 17 bases. CDR3 in DNA: TGTGCCAGCAGCCCCGAGGGGGGGCGAGGGAACACTGAAGCTTTCTTT. This gives the protein CASSPEGGRGNTEAFF.

V usage is TRBV2 and J usage is TRBJ1-2, with D possibly being TRBD1 (6 bases). The CDR3 consists of 16 residues. V dropped 2 bases and J dropped 7 bases, with 20 bases sitting between them. From germline, CDR1 is SNHLY and CDR2 FYNNEI. This CDR3 is CASSELERGGFVGYTF. DNA for the CDR3: TGTGCCAGCAGTGAACTCGAGCGAGGGGGATTCGTTGGCTACACCTTC.

The V gene is TRBV7-2, the J gene TRBJ2-7; 8 bases line up with TRBD1. CDR1 and CDR2 from the germline V gene are SGHTA and FQGNSA. The junction had 15 bases not matched to a gene; V was cut back by 3 bases and J by 2 bases. There are 18 residues in the CDR3. The CDR3 loop is CASSFWSPRDRRTYEQYF. CDR3 coding DNA: TGTGCCAGCAGCTTTTGGAGTCCCCGGGACAGGCGCACCTACGAGCAGTACTTC.

This chain joins TRBV7-6 and TRBJ2-1; D is unresolved. CDR3 size: 14 residues. Germline CDR1 SGHVS, CDR2 FNYEAQ. Trimming removed 0 bases from V and 8 bases from J, with 11 bases in between. In DNA, the CDR3 is TGTGCCAGCAGCTTAGCGTTCAGATCCGATGAGCAGTTCTTC. It codes for CASSLAFRSDEQFF.

This clone was counted between two and nine times. This chain uses TRBV11-2 with TRBJ2-3, with TRBD1 matching over 9 bases. Per germline, CDR1 SGHAT and CDR2 FQNNGV. The CDR3 covers 15 residues. V was pared by 7 bases and J by 5 bases, with 10 bases of the junction left unmatched. This CDR3 reads CASTIQGQGGDTQYF. For the CDR3, the DNA is TGTGCCAGCACCATACAGGGACAGGGCGGAGATACGCAGTATTTT.

This rearrangement joins TRBV2 to TRBJ2-1, with 9 bases lining up with TRBD1. The trim removed 11 bases at V and 4 bases at J, leaving 6 bases unmatched. The CDR3 extends over 13 amino acids. Germline values: CDR1 SNHLY, CDR2 FYNNEI. In DNA, the CDR3 is TGTGCCGGGTCGGGACAGGGTTACAATGAGCAGTTCTTC. It translates to CAGSGQGYNEQFF. The entire variable domain, with the rest obtained from reference TRBV2 and TRBJ2-1, is as follows: EPEVTQTPSHQVTQMGQEVILRCVPISNHLYFYWYRQILGQKVEFLVSFYNNEISEKSEIFDDQFSVERPDGSNFTLKIRSTKLEDSAMYFCAGSGQGYNEQFFGPGTRLTVL.

The chain joins TRBV3-1 (or the pseudogene TRBV3-2) to TRBJ2-1, with 9 bases that match TRBD2. CDR1 and CDR2 from the germline V gene are LGHDT and YNNKEL (reference sequence). The CDR3 length is 14 residues. The junction had 5 bases not matched to a gene; V was cut back by 1 base and J by 10 bases. In nucleotides, the CDR3 is TGTGCCAGCAGCCAAGGGTTAGCGGGGGACGAGCAGTTCTTC. This codes for CASSQGLAGDEQFF.

This chain joins TRBV28 and TRBJ1-5; no firm D call. Germline V gene data show CDR1 as MDHEN and CDR2 as SYDVKM. Trimming pared 3 bases from V and 7 bases from J, leaving 7 bases between. The CDR3 is made up of 12 amino acids. Here the CDR3 DNA reads TGTGCCAGCAGTTTTCTGGAGCAGCCCCAGCATTTT. Translating it yields CASSFLEQPQHF. Full variable domain (remainder filled in from reference TRBV28 and TRBJ1-5): DVKVTQSSRYLVKRTGEKVFLECVQDMDHENMFWYRQDPGLGLRLIYFSYDVKMKEKGDIPEGYSVSREKKERFSLILESASTNQTSMYLCASSFLEQPQHFGDGTRLSIL.

The genes are TRBV2 and TRBJ2-1; 7 bases fit TRBD1. The CDR3 spans 13 residues. Looked up from germline, CDR1 is SNHLY and CDR2 is FYNNEI. J was trimmed by 4 bases and V by 10 bases; bases with no gene match: 7. CDR3 loop: CANTPGQYNEQFF. CDR3 in DNA: TGTGCCAACACTCCGGGACAGTACAATGAGCAGTTCTTC.

The chain employs TRBV5-1 and TRBJ2-7; D ambiguous. Trimming stripped 1 base from V and 2 bases from J, with 7 bases between. Germline CDR1 is SGHRS and CDR2 is YFSETQ. CDR3 length equals 13 residues. CDR3 bases: TGCGCCAGCAGCTTGAGAGCCCCCTACGAGCAGTACTTC. Protein sequence: CASSLRAPYEQYF.

V usage is TRBV10-3 and J usage is TRBJ2-7; D remains ambiguous. From germline, CDR1 is ENHRY and CDR2 SYGVKD. The CDR3 has 11 residues. Trimming shortened V by 6 bases and J by 7 bases, and 10 bases separated the two germline ends. CDR3 DNA sequence: TGTGCCATCAGCCAGGAAGTGGAGCAGTACTTC. Its translation is CAISQEVEQYF.

The V call is TRBV7-9, the J call TRBJ1-6, with a tentative D call TRBD1 (6 bases). The CDR3 contains 13 residues. The V end was cut by 3 bases, the J end by 10 bases, with 10 bases between. The V gene's germline CDR1 is SEHNR and CDR2 FQNEAQ (reference sequence). CDR3 in DNA: TGTGCCAGCAGCTTTGGGACACCGTCACCCCTCCACTTT. This encodes CASSFGTPSPLHF.

The chain uses TRBV30 and TRBJ1-2; no clear D. V was clipped by 0 bases and J by 3 bases, with 14 bases between them. Germline loops: CDR1 GTSNPN, CDR2 SVGIG (reference sequence). The CDR3 runs to 15 residues. The CDR3: CAWSVRRGSDYGYTF. CDR3 DNA sequence: TGTGCCTGGAGTGTCAGGCGGGGTTCGGACTATGGCTACACCTTC.

The chain is built from TRBV6-1 and TRBJ1-1; 8 nucleotides agree with TRBD1. CDR1 MNHNS and CDR2 SASEGT come from the germline V gene. Losses at the gene ends were 3 bases for V and 3 bases for J; bases not matched to a gene: 9. CDR3 length: 16 residues. The CDR3 region is CASSDPRDRFDTEAFF. CDR3 DNA sequence: TGTGCCAGCAGTGATCCCCGGGACAGGTTCGACACTGAAGCTTTCTTT.

This chain connects TRBV2 to TRBJ1-4; 7 bases map to TRBD1. V lost 6 bases, J lost 4 bases, and 8 bases stayed unmatched. The CDR3 totals 15 residues. Germline assignment: CDR1 SNHLY and CDR2 FYNNEI. Written as DNA, the CDR3 is TGTGCCAGCAGAGAACAGGGGTTGGGTAATGAAAAACTGTTTTTT. This sequence encodes CASREQGLGNEKLFF.

This clone was seen repeatedly, ten times or more. This chain uses TRBV6-1 with TRBJ2-5; 12 bases fit TRBD2. The CDR3 loop spans 15 amino acids. Germline assignment: CDR1 MNHNS and CDR2 SASEGT. V lost 2 bases and J lost 4; bases outside the gene matches: 2. CDR3 loop: CASSETSGGPETQYF. CDR3 nucleotides: TGTGCCAGCAGTGAAACTAGCGGGGGGCCAGAGACCCAGTACTTC.

This chain uses TRBV13 with TRBJ2-3; 9 bases line up with TRBD1. Germline assignment: CDR1 PRHDT and CDR2 FYEKMQ (reference sequence). Trimming took 5 bases from V and 9 from J; bases not matched to a gene: 6. CDR3 size: 13 residues. CDR3 DNA: TGTGCCAGCAGCCCCGCGGACAGGGGAACGCAGTATTTT. It codes for CASSPADRGTQYF.

This sequence joins TRBV7-3 and TRBJ2-2, with unresolved D. The CDR3 sequence is 14 residues long. Germline V CDR1 and CDR2: SGHTA, FQGTGA. Trimming stripped 6 bases from V and 4 bases from J, with 12 bases between. The CDR3 DNA follows: TGTGCCAGCAGTCGCACTCCGTTCACCGGGGAGCTGTTTTTT. Translation gives CASSRTPFTGELFF.

A remark on this clone: Different DNA sequences within this sample yield the same CDR3. V gene TRBV6-5 combines with J gene TRBJ2-7; TRBD2 is a possible D gene (5 bases). V lost 6 bases and J 7 bases, leaving 16 bases between the germline ends. The CDR3 contains 13 residues. Germline values: CDR1 MNHEY, CDR2 SVGAGI. The CDR3 here is CASRDWQGGEQYV. The CDR3 DNA follows: TGTGCCAGCAGGGACTGGCAAGGAGGAGAGCAGTACGTC.

V usage is TRBV12-3 or TRBV12-4 and J usage is TRBJ2-7; no clear D. The CDR3 consists of 12 residues. The V end was cut by 7 bases, the J end by 1 base, with 8 bases between. The CDR3 loop is CASKAGSYEQYF. CDR3 coding DNA: TGTGCCAGCAAGGCAGGATCCTACGAGCAGTACTTC.